The 6 T cell receptor beta chains reported below all come from one sample, sequenced in a study of regulatory T cells in long-lasting Graves disease. Assembly of TCR beta libraries relied on iRepertoire HTBI primers together with Arm-PCR of CDR3 regions. TCRdb ran MiXCR on the multiplex PCR reads and lists one entry per CDR3 protein. The sample has 500,000 or so distinct CDR3 sequences; around 16% are singletons. Stated time point: newly diagnosed GD, antithyroid drugs for less than 3 months. PBMC RNA served as the TCR library source. This same sample was also taken into another study, of T cells in Graves' hyperthyroidism and ophthalmopathy.

Source: peripheral blood mononuclear cells (PBMCs), taken at new diagnosis, from a patient treated with antithyroid drugs. The receptors originated from a woman aged 35-65 years with Graves disease.

This clonotype was counted at least ten times. J is TRBJ1-1 and V is TRBV28; D is undetermined. Germline V gene sequence: CDR1 MDHEN, CDR2 SYDVKM. CDR3 length: 12 residues. V was trimmed by 5 bases and J by 5 bases, leaving 9 bases between them. The CDR3 spells CASSVSRTEAFF. The CDR3 nucleotides read TGTGCCAGCAGTGTGTCAAGGACTGAAGCTTTCTTT.

This clonotype was counted between two and nine times. The J gene is TRBJ2-6, the V gene TRBV3-1; D is perhaps TRBD2 (6 bases). The CDR3 extends over 17 amino acids. Trimming left V 2 bases short and J 1 base short, with 12 bases between. CDR1 LGHDT and CDR2 YNNKEL come from the germline V gene (reference sequence). The CDR3: CASSQISGGSGANVLTF. The CDR3 nucleotides read TGTGCCAGCAGCCAAATTTCCGGGGGTTCTGGGGCCAACGTCCTGACTTTC.

This clonotype was seen ten or more times. CDR3 DNA: TGTGCCAGCAGTTTATCAACCCCCCTCAATGAGCAGTTCTTC. Its translation: CASSLSTPLNEQFF. V is TRBV12-3 or TRBV12-4 and J is TRBJ2-1; no clear D. V lost 2 bases and J lost 6, with 11 bases in between. This CDR3 contains 14 residues.

At least ten counts were recorded for this clonotype. The rearrangement joins TRBV3-1 to TRBJ2-5; D is undetermined. From germline, CDR1 is LGHDT and CDR2 YNNKEL (reference sequence). The CDR3 runs 13 residues. V lost 0 bases to trimming and J lost 7 bases, with 9 bases between them. CDR3 amino acids: CASSQESRGTQYF. The CDR3 DNA sequence: TGTGCCAGCAGCCAAGAGTCCCGAGGGACCCAGTACTTC.

This clonotype was picked up many times. The rearrangement joins TRBV5-5 to TRBJ1-2, with a tentative D call TRBD1 (5 bases). Trimming removed 0 bases from V and 4 bases from J, with 13 bases in between. This CDR3 has 15 amino acids. From germline, CDR1 is SGHKS and CDR2 YYEKEE (reference sequence). As DNA, the CDR3 is TGTGCCAGCAGCTTGGACAGGAGCAACCTCTATGGCTACACCTTC. Protein sequence: CASSLDRSNLYGYTF.

This chain connects TRBV4-1 to TRBJ2-2, with 12 nucleotides matching TRBD2. This CDR3 region has 18 residues. Trimming cost V 3 bases and J 4 bases; bases outside gene matches: 9. Germline CDR1 is MGHRA and CDR2 is YSYEKL. The chain's CDR3 is CASSHLPLAGGITGELFF. The DNA for the CDR3 is TGCGCCAGCAGCCACCTACCACTAGCGGGGGGAATCACCGGGGAGCTGTTTTTT.